This T cell receptor beta chain was observed in a study of T cell changes during pregnancy in multiple sclerosis. J gave up 1 base and V 4 bases, and 4 bases lay outside the gene matches. This CDR3 is 15 amino acids long. Germline-derived CDR1 and CDR2 are KGHSH and LQKENI. Libraries were prepared by immunoSEQ multiplex PCR; TCRdb keeps only in-frame clonotypes and omits some of them. The sample consists of 60,000 to 70,000 clones, about 90% of them appearing once. Sequenced material: peripheral blood, taken in the second trimester of pregnancy. V usage is TRBV18 and J usage is TRBJ2-3; 8 nucleotides match TRBD2. This receptor was identified in a female donor in good health, enrolled as a control in a pregnancy study. CDR3 DNA: TGTGCCAGCTCACTCGGGACTAGTGGCACAGATACGCAGTATTTT. This codes for CASSLGTSGTDTQYF.